This TCR beta chain is from a study of T cell repertoires in cytomegalovirus infection. Study summary: Public TCR beta signatures provided an indication of both CMV infection and a matching HLA type. General study points: Ex vivo responses were dominated by HLA-C-restricted CMV-specific TCR beta clonotypes.

TCRdb passed the reads through MiXCR, listing each CDR3 protein once. The sample consists of about 830,000 distinct CDR3 sequences, 32% of them appearing once. The CDR3 length is 13 residues. Looked up from germline, CDR1 is SGHVS and CDR2 is FQNEAQ. Trimming cost V 4 bases and J 11 bases, with 15 bases left between them. Note on this clonotype: Its target is not known.

The chain couples TRBV7-8 to TRBJ2-1; D uncertain. The sequenced sample was cultured CD8+ T cells from PBMCs, obtained from culture after CMV antigen stimulation. The sequence was collected from a human donor in good health (CMV status not recorded). Some clones in this sample may be carry-over from other donors' samples. The CDR3 here is CASSSDSPEQQFF. CDR3 DNA: TGTGCCAGCAGCTCAGACTCCCCAGAACAGCAGTTCTTC. The entire variable domain, with the rest obtained from reference TRBV7-8 and TRBJ2-1, is as follows: GAGVSQSPRYKVAKRGQDVALRCDPISGHVSLFWYQQALGQGPEFLTYFQNEAQLDKSGLPSDRFFAERPEGSVSTLKIQRTQQEDSAVYLCASSSDSPEQQFFGPGTRLTVL.